There are a few counts of the clone carrying this T cell receptor beta chain. Its antigen is not known. A patient was excluded if there was uncontrolled infection, other autoimmune disease, pregnancy or lactation. RNA transcripts provided the source from which TCR beta CDR3 regions were amplified. The HTBI primer set served for first-round RT-PCR of the TCR CDR3. TCRdb reprocessed the multiplex PCR reads with MiXCR, giving one entry per CDR3 protein. This table has 380,000 or so distinct CDR3 sequences, about 13% appearing once. These data are taken from a study of T cells in Graves' hyperthyroidism and ophthalmopathy. Looking at the study overall: Prior to any treatment, at the point of initial diagnosis, peripheral blood was collected.

This CDR3 spans 18 amino acids. V was cut by 0 bases and J by 4 bases, with 19 bases left in between. From germline, CDR1 is MNHEY and CDR2 SVGAGI. Study-level points and caveats: The authors' 13 V-J model separated ophthalmopathy from stable hyperthyroidism.

The sequence came from a man younger than 45 with Graves' hyperthyroidism that later progressed to Graves' ophthalmopathy. The rearrangement links TRBV6-5 to TRBJ1-3; D is possibly TRBD1 (5 bases). The sample consisted of blood. CDR3 sequence (DNA): TGTGCCAGCAGTTACTCAGCCCGACCCGGGGGAGCAGGAAACACCATATATTTT. It translates to CASSYSARPGGAGNTIYF.